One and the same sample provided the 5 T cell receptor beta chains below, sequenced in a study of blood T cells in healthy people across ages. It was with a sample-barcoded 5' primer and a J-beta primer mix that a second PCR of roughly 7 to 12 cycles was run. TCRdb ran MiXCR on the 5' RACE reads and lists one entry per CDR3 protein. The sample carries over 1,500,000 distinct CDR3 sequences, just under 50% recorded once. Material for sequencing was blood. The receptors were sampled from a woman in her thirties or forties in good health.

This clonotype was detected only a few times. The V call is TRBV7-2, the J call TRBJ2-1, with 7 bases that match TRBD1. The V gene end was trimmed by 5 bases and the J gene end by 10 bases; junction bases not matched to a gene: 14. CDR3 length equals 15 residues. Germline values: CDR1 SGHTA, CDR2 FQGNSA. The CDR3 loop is CASSQLRAGGQEQFF. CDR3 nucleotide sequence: TGTGCCAGCAGCCAGCTTAGAGCAGGGGGTCAGGAGCAGTTCTTC.

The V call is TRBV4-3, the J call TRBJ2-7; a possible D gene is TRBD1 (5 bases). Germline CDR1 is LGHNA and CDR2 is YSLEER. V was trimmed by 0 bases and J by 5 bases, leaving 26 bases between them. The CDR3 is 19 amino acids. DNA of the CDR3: TGCGCCAGCAGCCAAGATGCAGGGTCCCGACCCGGAAATTTCGACGAGCAGTACTTC. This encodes CASSQDAGSRPGNFDEQYF.

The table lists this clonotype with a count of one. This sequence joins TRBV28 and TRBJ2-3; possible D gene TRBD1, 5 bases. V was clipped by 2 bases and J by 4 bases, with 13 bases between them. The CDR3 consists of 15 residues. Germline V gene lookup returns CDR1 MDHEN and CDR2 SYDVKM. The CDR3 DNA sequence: TGTGCCAGCAGTTTACTACCGGACACGCCAGATACGCAGTATTTT. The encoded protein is CASSLLPDTPDTQYF.

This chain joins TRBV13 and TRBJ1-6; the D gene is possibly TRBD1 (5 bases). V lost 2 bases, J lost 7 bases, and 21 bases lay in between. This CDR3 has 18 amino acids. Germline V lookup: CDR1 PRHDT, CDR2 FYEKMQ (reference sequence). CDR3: CASSLSRFRARNNSPLHF. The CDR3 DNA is TGTGCCAGCAGCTTAAGTAGATTCAGGGCCCGGAACAATTCACCCCTCCACTTT.

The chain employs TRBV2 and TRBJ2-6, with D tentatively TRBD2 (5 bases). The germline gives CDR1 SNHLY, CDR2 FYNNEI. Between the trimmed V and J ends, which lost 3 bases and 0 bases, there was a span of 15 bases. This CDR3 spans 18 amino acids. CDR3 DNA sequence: TGTGCCAGCAGTGAGAGGACTGGTTCTTCCTCTGGGGCCAACGTCCTGACTTTC. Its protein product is CASSERTGSSSGANVLTF. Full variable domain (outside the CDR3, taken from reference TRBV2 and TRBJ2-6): EPEVTQTPSHQVTQMGQEVILRCVPISNHLYFYWYRQILGQKVEFLVSFYNNEISEKSEIFDDQFSVERPDGSNFTLKIRSTKLEDSAMYFCASSERTGSSSGANVLTFGAGSRLTVL.